Presented here are 14 T cell receptor beta chains from one specimen sequenced in a study of vaccination and CD4 T cells after COVID-19. Their antigen targets remain unknown. At the Johns Hopkins FTIC core, DNA taken from cultured CD4+ T cells was sequenced by way of the Oncomine TCR Beta short-read assay. Researchers extracted genomic DNA from CD4+ T cells that had been cultured. TCRdb re-called the PCR reads with MiXCR, one entry per CDR3 protein. This sample has about 11,000 distinct CDR3 sequences, with approximately 31% found just once. Specified treatment: roughly 11-day PBMC culture with coronavirus spike peptide pools or control peptides (ViraFEST assay). The unexposed donor provided CD4+ T cells, which were taken before the COVID-19 pandemic (2011-2018). The sequencing input was CD4+ T cells from blood, cultured in vitro. Every receptor here comes from a human donor in good health.

This chain connects TRBV7-3 to TRBJ2-7; 8 bases match TRBD1. The trim removed 5 bases at V and 7 bases at J, leaving 10 bases unmatched. CDR1 and CDR2 (germline): SGHTA, FQGTGA. The CDR3 extends over 14 amino acids. CDR3 in DNA: TGTGCCAGCAGCGTTTCGACAGGGGAAGGGGAGCAGTACTTC. It codes for CASSVSTGEGEQYF.

This clonotype was found a few times. The chain recombines TRBV7-9 with TRBJ2-7, with 8 bases lining up with TRBD1. Trimming took 1 base from V and 0 from J; bases not matched to a gene: 5. The length of the CDR3 is 16 residues. Germline values: CDR1 SEHNR, CDR2 FQNEAQ (reference sequence). The CDR3: CASSLVRTGSSYEQYF. CDR3 DNA sequence: TGTGCCAGCAGCTTAGTTCGGACAGGGAGCTCCTACGAGCAGTACTTC.

This sequence joins TRBV7-9 and TRBJ2-7; 8 bases line up with TRBD1. V shed 5 bases, J shed 0 bases, and the junction held 15 bases outside the gene matches. Germline V gene sequence: CDR1 SEHNR, CDR2 FQNEAQ (reference sequence). The CDR3 loop spans 18 amino acids. CDR3 nucleotide sequence: TGTGCCAGCAGCCCCCGTAATTGGGGACAGGCAGTCTCCTACGAGCAGTACTTC. This sequence encodes CASSPRNWGQAVSYEQYF.

J is TRBJ2-3 and V is TRBV5-1; D is perhaps TRBD2 (6 bases). The V gene lost 3 bases and the J gene lost 5 bases, with 13 bases spanning the gap. CDR1 and CDR2 from the germline V gene are SGHRS and YFSETQ. CDR3 length equals 14 residues. The CDR3 here is CASSWAPGEDTQYF. The CDR3 DNA reads TGCGCCAGCAGCTGGGCCCCGGGGGAAGATACGCAGTATTTT.

The V gene is TRBV15, the J gene TRBJ1-3; D ambiguous. V lost 3 bases and J lost 2, with 11 bases in between. Germline V gives CDR1 LNHNV, CDR2 YYDKDF (reference sequence). The CDR3 covers 15 residues. The CDR3 sequence: CATSSPDGPGNTIYF. The CDR3 coding sequence is TGTGCCACCAGCAGTCCGGACGGACCTGGAAACACCATATATTTT.

J is TRBJ1-5 and V is TRBV7-2; D unresolved. Trimming removed 1 base at V and 0 bases at J, with 22 bases between. Germline CDR1 SGHTA, CDR2 FQGNSA. This CDR3 has 20 amino acids. CDR3 region: CASSLVRFLSVESSNQPQHF. The CDR3 bases are TGTGCCAGCAGCTTAGTCCGGTTCTTGAGTGTGGAAAGTAGCAATCAGCCCCAGCATTTT.

This clonotype showed up just a few times. The V gene is TRBV20-1, the J gene TRBJ1-5, with 10 positions matching TRBD1. V shed 3 bases and J 2 bases; nucleotides not matched to a gene: 13. Germline loops: CDR1 DFQATT, CDR2 SNEGSKA (reference sequence). This CDR3 has 18 amino acids. The CDR3 spells CSASLTGTGVRGNQPQHF. CDR3 DNA: TGCAGTGCTAGCCTGACCGGGACAGGGGTTAGGGGCAATCAGCCCCAGCATTTT.

This clonotype turned up a few times. The chain joins TRBV18 to TRBJ1-1, with TRBD1 matching 9 bases. Germline CDR1 is KGHSH and CDR2 is LQKENI. J was trimmed by 5 bases and V by 6 bases; bases with no gene match: 16. There are 17 residues in the CDR3. This CDR3 reads CASSPLGTGRGVTEAFF. The CDR3 bases are TGTGCCAGCTCCCCCCTCGGGACAGGGCGAGGGGTAACTGAAGCTTTCTTT.

The chain is built from TRBV20-1 and TRBJ1-1, with D maybe TRBD1 (5 bases). Germline V lookup: CDR1 DFQATT, CDR2 SNEGSKA (reference sequence). This CDR3 comprises 14 residues. Trimming pared 3 bases from V and 7 bases from J, leaving 18 bases between. The CDR3 nucleotides read TGCAGTGCTAGCGAGGGCAGGGAATCCAGTGAAGCTTTCTTT. This translates into CSASEGRESSEAFF.

The chain couples TRBV18 to TRBJ2-7, with 7 bases matching TRBD1. Germline V gene lookup returns CDR1 KGHSH and CDR2 LQKENI. The V and J ends lost 0 bases and 5 bases, in that order; junction bases with no gene match: 4. The CDR3 runs to 14 residues. The CDR3 here is CASSPPSTGNEQYF. In DNA form, the CDR3 reads TGTGCCAGCTCACCACCGTCGACAGGGAACGAGCAGTACTTC.

In this sample, this clonotype turned up a few times. The chain links TRBV19 to TRBJ2-1; 11 bases are a match to TRBD2. Germline CDR1 is LNHDA and CDR2 is SQIVND (reference sequence). This CDR3 region has 16 residues. V trimming: 0 bases; J trimming: 6 bases; junction bases outside the gene matches: 4. CDR3 region: CASSIDVAGGFNEQFF. The CDR3 DNA is TGTGCCAGTAGTATAGACGTAGCGGGAGGGTTCAATGAGCAGTTCTTC.

The chain is built from TRBV27 and TRBJ2-6; unclear D gene. V was shortened by 7 bases and J by 0 bases, with 10 bases between the two germline ends. The CDR3 has 15 residues. CDR1 is MNHEY and CDR2 is SMNVEV in the germline V gene (reference sequence). CDR3 amino acids: CASTLDNSGANVLTF. The DNA for the CDR3 is TGTGCCAGCACCCTAGACAACTCTGGGGCCAACGTCCTGACTTTC.

This clonotype was counted between two and nine times. The CDR3 loop reads CASSQEGRGDEKLFF. The DNA of the CDR3 is TGTGCCAGCAGCCAAGAGGGAAGAGGGGATGAAAAACTGTTTTTT. The chain is built from TRBV4-2 and TRBJ1-4; the D gene is possibly TRBD1 (5 bases). This CDR3 comprises 15 residues. Between the trimmed V and J ends, which lost 0 bases and 6 bases, there was a span of 11 bases. The germline V gene encodes CDR1 LGHNA and CDR2 YNFKEQ.

J is TRBJ1-5 and V is TRBV28; D unclear. Trimming pared 1 base from V and 6 bases from J, leaving 7 bases between. The CDR3 loop spans 13 amino acids. Germline V CDR1 and CDR2: MDHEN, SYDVKM. The CDR3 region has the DNA TGTGCCAGCAGTTTATTGGGAAGTCAGCCCCAGCATTTT. Its translation: CASSLLGSQPQHF.